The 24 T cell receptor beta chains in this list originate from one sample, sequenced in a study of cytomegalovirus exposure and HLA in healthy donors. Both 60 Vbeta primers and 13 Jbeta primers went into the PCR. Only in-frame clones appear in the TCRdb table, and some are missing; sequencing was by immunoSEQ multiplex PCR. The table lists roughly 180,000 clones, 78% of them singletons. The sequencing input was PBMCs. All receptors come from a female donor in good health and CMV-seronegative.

CDR3 nucleotides: TGTGCCAGCTCACCATCAGGGAATAGCAATCAGCCCCAGCATTTT. Protein product: CASSPSGNSNQPQHF. The J gene is TRBJ1-5, the V gene TRBV18; possible D gene TRBD1, 5 bases. The V end lost 2 bases, the J end lost 0 bases, and 8 bases lay between the germline ends. Germline CDR1 and CDR2: KGHSH and LQKENI. The CDR3 contains 15 residues.

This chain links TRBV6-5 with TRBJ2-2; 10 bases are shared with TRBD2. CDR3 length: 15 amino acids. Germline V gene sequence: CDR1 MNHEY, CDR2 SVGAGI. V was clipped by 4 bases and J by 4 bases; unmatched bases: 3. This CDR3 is CASSFLAGATGELFF. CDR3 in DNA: TGTGCCAGCAGTTTTCTAGCGGGGGCCACCGGGGAGCTGTTTTTT.

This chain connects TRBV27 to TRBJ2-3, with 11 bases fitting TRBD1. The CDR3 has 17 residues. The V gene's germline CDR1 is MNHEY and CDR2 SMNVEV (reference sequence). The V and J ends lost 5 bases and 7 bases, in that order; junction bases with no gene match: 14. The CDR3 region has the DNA TGTGCCAGCAGTCGTAGGGGACAGGGGGTTATTGGACATACGCAGTATTTT. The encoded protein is CASSRRGQGVIGHTQYF.

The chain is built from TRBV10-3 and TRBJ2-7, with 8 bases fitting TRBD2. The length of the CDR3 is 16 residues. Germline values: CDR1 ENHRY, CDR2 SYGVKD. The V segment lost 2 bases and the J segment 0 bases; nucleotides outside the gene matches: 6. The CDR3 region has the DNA TGTGCCATCAGTGAGACACTAGCGGCCCTCTCCTACGAGCAGTACTTC. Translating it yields CAISETLAALSYEQYF.

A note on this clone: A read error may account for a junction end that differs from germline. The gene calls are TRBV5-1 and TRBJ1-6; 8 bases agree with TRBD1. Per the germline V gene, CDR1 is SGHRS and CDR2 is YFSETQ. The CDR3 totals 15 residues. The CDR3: CASGLGDRGNSPLHF. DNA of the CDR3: TGCGCCAGCGGCTTGGGAGACAGGGGTAATTCACCCCTCCACTTT.

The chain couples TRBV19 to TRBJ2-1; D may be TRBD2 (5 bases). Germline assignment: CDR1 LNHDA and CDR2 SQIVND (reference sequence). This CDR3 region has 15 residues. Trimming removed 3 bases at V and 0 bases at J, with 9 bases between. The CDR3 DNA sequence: TGTGCCAGTAGTATGAGCGGCTACTCCTACAATGAGCAGTTCTTC. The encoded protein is CASSMSGYSYNEQFF.

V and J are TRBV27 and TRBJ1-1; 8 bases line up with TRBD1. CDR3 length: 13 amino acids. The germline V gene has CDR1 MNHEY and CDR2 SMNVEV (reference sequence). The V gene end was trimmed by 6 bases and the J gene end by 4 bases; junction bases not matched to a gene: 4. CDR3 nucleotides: TGTGCCAGCAGACGGACAGGGTTCACTGAAGCTTTCTTT. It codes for CASRRTGFTEAFF.

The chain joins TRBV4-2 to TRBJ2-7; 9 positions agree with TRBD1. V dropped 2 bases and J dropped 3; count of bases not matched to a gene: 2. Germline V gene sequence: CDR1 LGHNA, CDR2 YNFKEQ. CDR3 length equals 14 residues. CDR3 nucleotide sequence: TGTGCCAGCAGCCAACGGACAGGGGTCTACGAGCAGTACTTC. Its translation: CASSQRTGVYEQYF.

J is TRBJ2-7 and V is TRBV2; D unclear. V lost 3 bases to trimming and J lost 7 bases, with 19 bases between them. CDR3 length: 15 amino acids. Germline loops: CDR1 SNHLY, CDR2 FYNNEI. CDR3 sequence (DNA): TGTGCCAGCAGTGAGATTCCAGTCACCCAGAGGGAGCAGTACTTC. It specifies CASSEIPVTQREQYF. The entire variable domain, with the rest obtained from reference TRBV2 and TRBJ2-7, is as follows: EPEVTQTPSHQVTQMGQEVILRCVPISNHLYFYWYRQILGQKVEFLVSFYNNEISEKSEIFDDQFSVERPDGSNFTLKIRSTKLEDSAMYFCASSEIPVTQREQYFGPGTRLTVT.

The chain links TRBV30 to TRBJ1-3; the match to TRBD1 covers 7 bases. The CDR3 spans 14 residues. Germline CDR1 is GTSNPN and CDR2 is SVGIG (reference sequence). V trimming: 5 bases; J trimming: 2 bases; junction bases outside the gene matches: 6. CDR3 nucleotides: TGTGCCTGGCGGGACAGAGGAACTGGAAACACCATATATTTT. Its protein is CAWRDRGTGNTIYF.

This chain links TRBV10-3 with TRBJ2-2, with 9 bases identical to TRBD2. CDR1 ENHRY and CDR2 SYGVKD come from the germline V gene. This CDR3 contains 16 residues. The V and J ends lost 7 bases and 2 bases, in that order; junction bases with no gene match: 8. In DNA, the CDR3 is TGTGCCATCAATGGGGCTAGCGGGACAAACACCGGGGAGCTGTTTTTT. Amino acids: CAINGASGTNTGELFF.

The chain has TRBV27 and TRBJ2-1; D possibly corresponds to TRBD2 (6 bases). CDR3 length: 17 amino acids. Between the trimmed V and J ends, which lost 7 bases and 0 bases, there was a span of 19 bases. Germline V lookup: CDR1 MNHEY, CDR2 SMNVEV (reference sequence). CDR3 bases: TGTGCCAGCATAGGACTACCGTATACAGACTCCTACAATGAGCAGTTCTTC. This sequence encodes CASIGLPYTDSYNEQFF.

The DNA of the CDR3 is TGCGCCAGCAGCCTACGGGGACAGATCCTATCCTACGAGCAGTACTTC. Amino acids: CASSLRGQILSYEQYF. The chain couples TRBV5-1 to TRBJ2-5; 7 nucleotides line up with TRBD1. The J call could be wrong; TRBJ2-7 is a better fit for the DNA end. The germline V gene encodes CDR1 SGHRS and CDR2 YFSETQ. This CDR3 has 16 residues.

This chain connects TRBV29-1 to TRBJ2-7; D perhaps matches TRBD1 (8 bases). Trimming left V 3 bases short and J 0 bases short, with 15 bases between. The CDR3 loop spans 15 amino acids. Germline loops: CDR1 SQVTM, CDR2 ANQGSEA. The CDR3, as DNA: TGCAGCGTTGAGGGGGGGACAGGCACCTCCTACGAGCAGTACTTC. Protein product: CSVEGGTGTSYEQYF.

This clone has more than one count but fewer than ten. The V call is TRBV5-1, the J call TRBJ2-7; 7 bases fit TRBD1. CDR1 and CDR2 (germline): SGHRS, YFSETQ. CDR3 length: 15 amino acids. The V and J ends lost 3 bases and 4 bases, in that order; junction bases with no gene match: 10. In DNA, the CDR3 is TGCGCCAGCAGCTCTCGACAGGGAACGAAGTACGAGCAGTACTTC. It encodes CASSSRQGTKYEQYF. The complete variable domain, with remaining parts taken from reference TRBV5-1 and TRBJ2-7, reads KAGVTQTPRYLIKTRGQQVTLSCSPISGHRSVSWYQQTPGQGLQFLFEYFSETQRNKGNFPGRFSGRQFSNSRSEMNVSTLELGDSALYLCASSSRQGTKYEQYFGPGTRLTVT.

CDR3 DNA sequence: TGCGCCAGCAGCCGTCCGGCTCACCAATGGACAGCTCTCCAAGAGACCCAGTACTTC. Protein product: CASSRPAHQWTALQETQYF. The V gene is TRBV4-1, the J gene TRBJ2-5; TRBD1 is a possible D gene (6 bases). This CDR3 region has 19 residues. The V gene's germline CDR1 is MGHRA and CDR2 YSYEKL. V lost 4 bases to trimming and J lost 1 base, with 25 bases between them.

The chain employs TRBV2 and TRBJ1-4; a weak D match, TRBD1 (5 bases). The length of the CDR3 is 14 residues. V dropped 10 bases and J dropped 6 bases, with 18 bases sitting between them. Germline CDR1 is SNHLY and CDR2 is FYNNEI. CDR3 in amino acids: CATDRQPFDEKLFF. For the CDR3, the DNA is TGTGCCACCGACCGACAGCCTTTTGATGAAAAACTGTTTTTT. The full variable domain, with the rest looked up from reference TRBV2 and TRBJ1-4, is EPEVTQTPSHQVTQMGQEVILRCVPISNHLYFYWYRQILGQKVEFLVSFYNNEISEKSEIFDDQFSVERPDGSNFTLKIRSTKLEDSAMYFCATDRQPFDEKLFFGSGTQLSVL.

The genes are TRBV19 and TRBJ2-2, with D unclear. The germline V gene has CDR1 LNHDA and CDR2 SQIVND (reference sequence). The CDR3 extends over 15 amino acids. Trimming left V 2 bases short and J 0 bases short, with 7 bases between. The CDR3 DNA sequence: TGTGCCAGTAGTATACCCAGTTCGAACACCGGGGAGCTGTTTTTT. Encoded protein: CASSIPSSNTGELFF.

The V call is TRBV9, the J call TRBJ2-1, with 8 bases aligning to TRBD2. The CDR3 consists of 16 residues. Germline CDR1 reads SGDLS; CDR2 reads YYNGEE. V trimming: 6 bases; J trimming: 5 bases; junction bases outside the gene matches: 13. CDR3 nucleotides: TGTGCCAGCACCCTAGGGGGGAGCGGGAGAGACAATGAGCAGTTCTTC. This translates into CASTLGGSGRDNEQFF.

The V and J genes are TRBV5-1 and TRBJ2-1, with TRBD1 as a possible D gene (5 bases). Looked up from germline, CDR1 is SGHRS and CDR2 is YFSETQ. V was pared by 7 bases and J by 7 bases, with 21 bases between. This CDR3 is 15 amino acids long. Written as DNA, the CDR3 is TGCGCCAGCGCGAAGGGGTCGGCTACTGCAAATGAGCAGTTCTTC. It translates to CASAKGSATANEQFF.

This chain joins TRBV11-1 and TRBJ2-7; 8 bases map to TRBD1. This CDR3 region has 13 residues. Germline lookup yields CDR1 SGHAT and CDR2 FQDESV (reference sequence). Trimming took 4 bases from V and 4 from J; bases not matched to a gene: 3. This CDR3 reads CASSYRTGYEQYF. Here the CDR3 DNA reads TGTGCCAGCAGCTACAGGACAGGGTACGAGCAGTACTTC.

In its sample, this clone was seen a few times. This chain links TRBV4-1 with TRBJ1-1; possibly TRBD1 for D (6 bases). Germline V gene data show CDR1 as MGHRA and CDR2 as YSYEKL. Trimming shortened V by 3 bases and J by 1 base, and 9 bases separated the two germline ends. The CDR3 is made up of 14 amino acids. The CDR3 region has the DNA TGCGCCAGCAGCCAGCACAGGGAGAACACTGAAGCTTTCTTT. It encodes CASSQHRENTEAFF.

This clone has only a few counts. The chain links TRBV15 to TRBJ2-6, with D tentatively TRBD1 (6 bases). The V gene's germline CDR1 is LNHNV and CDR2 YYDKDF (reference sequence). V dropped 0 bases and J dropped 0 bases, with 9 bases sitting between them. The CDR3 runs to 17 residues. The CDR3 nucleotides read TGTGCCACCAGCAGAGAAGGGGGTCACTCTGGGGCCAACGTCCTGACTTTC. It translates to CATSREGGHSGANVLTF.

The CDR3 coding sequence is TGTGCCAGTAGTATGGGGGGGAGAGCGAACACCGGGGAGCTGTTTTTT. It translates to CASSMGGRANTGELFF. The chain recombines TRBV19 with TRBJ2-2; TRBD2 matches at 7 bases. Trimming cost V 3 bases and J 0 bases; bases outside gene matches: 4. The CDR3 consists of 16 residues. Germline assignment: CDR1 LNHDA and CDR2 SQIVND (reference sequence).